What follows are 28 T cell receptor beta chains derived from one specimen sequenced in a study of PD-1 blockade in classical Hodgkin lymphoma (dated by TCRdb to about 2020). Read against the paper, the sample's time point label means: cycle 2 day 1 (C2D1) of nivolumab. Every trial patient had relapsed after autologous stem cell transplantation, and cohorts A, B and C differed in prior brentuximab vedotin exposure. Receptor amplification or capture employed the immunoSEQ multiplex PCR assay. Drawn from immuneACCESS, this table holds only the in-frame rearrangements with V and J called that TCRdb kept. Clones are partly lost; checked studies trace under half to an unresolved V gene and leave the rest unexplained. A total of roughly 150,000 clones appear in this sample, approximately 72% of them only once. The leading ten clones occupy about 9.2% of the sample. Sample: peripheral blood mononuclear cells (PBMCs), taken before the second cycle of nivolumab. These receptors all stem from a human donor with classical Hodgkin lymphoma.

This clone showed up just once. V usage is TRBV7-6 and J usage is TRBJ2-7; 8 nucleotides line up with TRBD1. The germline V gene has CDR1 SGHVS and CDR2 FNYEAQ. This CDR3 comprises 18 residues. With 4 bases clipped from V and 4 bases from J, the junction kept 18 bases outside the gene matches. CDR3 amino acids: CASSSDSVSGGISYEQYF. As DNA, the CDR3 is TGTGCCAGCAGCTCCGACAGCGTTTCAGGGGGCATCAGTTACGAGCAGTACTTC.

The chain couples TRBV19 to TRBJ2-5, with 12 positions matching TRBD2. The germline gives CDR1 LNHDA, CDR2 SQIVND (reference sequence). J gave up 5 bases and V 4 bases, and 8 bases lay outside the gene matches. This CDR3 has 16 residues. The CDR3 region has the DNA TGTGCCAGTAGTAGAAGGCTAGCGGGAGGGTGGGAGACCCAGTACTTC. Amino acids: CASSRRLAGGWETQYF.

This clone was seen once. The chain joins TRBV11-2 to TRBJ2-7; D may be TRBD2 (6 bases). Looked up from germline, CDR1 is SGHAT and CDR2 is FQNNGV. Trimming stripped 4 bases from V and 2 bases from J, with 15 bases between. The CDR3 sequence is 15 residues long. The chain's CDR3 is CASSSTSWRPYEQYF. DNA of the CDR3: TGTGCCAGCAGCTCCACTAGCTGGAGGCCCTACGAGCAGTACTTC.

The chain joins TRBV10-3 to TRBJ2-1; possible D gene TRBD2, 6 bases. The CDR3 loop spans 13 amino acids. Germline V gene data show CDR1 as ENHRY and CDR2 as SYGVKD. Trimming shortened V by 7 bases and J by 8 bases, and 15 bases separated the two germline ends. The CDR3 loop reads CAITGLRGYEQFF. The CDR3 nucleotides read TGTGCCATCACCGGTTTGCGGGGTTATGAGCAGTTCTTC.

This rearrangement joins TRBV6-5 to TRBJ2-2; 10 bases align to TRBD2. V dropped 6 bases and J dropped 5; count of bases not matched to a gene: 6. Germline assignment: CDR1 MNHEY and CDR2 SVGAGI. The CDR3 loop spans 15 amino acids. In DNA, the CDR3 is TGTGCCAGCAGAACCCGGACTAGCGGAACCGGGGAGCTGTTTTTT. It translates to CASRTRTSGTGELFF.

The V call is TRBV11-2, the J call TRBJ2-5; D call uncertain. Trimming took 4 bases from V and 7 from J, leaving 16 bases between them. This CDR3 is built from 14 residues. Germline CDR1 and CDR2: SGHAT and FQNNGV. As DNA, the CDR3 is TGTGCCAGCAGCTCCCCCGACCGGGCAGGGACCCAGTACTTC. Translated: CASSSPDRAGTQYF.

This clone was recorded many times. V usage is TRBV6-6 and J usage is TRBJ2-6; TRBD1 might be the D (6 bases). Trimming left V 2 bases short and J 1 base short, with 9 bases between. Germline V gene lookup returns CDR1 MNHNY and CDR2 SVGAGI (reference sequence). The CDR3 spans 16 residues. The CDR3 protein is CASSYGTGSGANVLTF. The CDR3 coding sequence is TGTGCCAGCAGTTACGGAACAGGGTCTGGGGCCAACGTCCTGACTTTC.

The chain links TRBV28 to TRBJ2-7; 10 bases are shared with TRBD2. From germline, CDR1 is MDHEN and CDR2 SYDVKM. This CDR3 is 14 amino acids long. Trimming removed 9 bases from V and 2 bases from J; junction bases left unmatched: 7. This chain's CDR3 is CASNGLAEAYEQYF. The CDR3 nucleotides read TGTGCCAGTAACGGACTAGCGGAGGCCTACGAGCAGTACTTC. Using reference TRBV28 and TRBJ2-7 for the parts outside the CDR3, the full variable domain is DVKVTQSSRYLVKRTGEKVFLECVQDMDHENMFWYRQDPGLGLRLIYFSYDVKMKEKGDIPEGYSVSREKKERFSLILESASTNQTSMYLCASNGLAEAYEQYFGPGTRLTVT.

CDR3 in DNA: TGTGCCAGCAGCCGGACAGAGGATGAAAAACTGTTTTTT. It codes for CASSRTEDEKLFF. The chain combines TRBV7-9 with TRBJ1-4; TRBD1 is a possible D gene (6 bases). This CDR3 region has 13 residues. Germline CDR1 SEHNR, CDR2 FQNEAQ (reference sequence). V dropped 5 bases and J dropped 6 bases, with 10 bases sitting between them.

The chain joins TRBV6-5 to TRBJ2-7, with D possibly matching TRBD1 (6 bases). Trimming shortened V by 2 bases and J by 4 bases, and 12 bases separated the two germline ends. Germline lookup yields CDR1 MNHEY and CDR2 SVGAGI. CDR3 length: 14 residues. CDR3 nucleotides: TGTGCCAGCAGTTACAGCCAGGGGCGGTACGAGCAGTACTTC. The encoded protein is CASSYSQGRYEQYF.

The rearrangement uses TRBV5-6 and TRBJ1-1, with D perhaps matching TRBD1 (5 bases). CDR3 size: 14 residues. V lost 0 bases, J lost 7 bases, and 13 bases lay in between. The germline CDR1 and CDR2 sequences are SGHDT and YYEEEE. The CDR3 DNA is TGTGCCAGCAGCTTGGGCGGGGCCCTGCGTGAAGCTTTCTTT. Translation: CASSLGGALREAFF.

This chain uses TRBV19 with TRBJ1-5; no clear D gene. V was trimmed by 2 bases and J by 0 bases, leaving 11 bases between them. There are 16 residues in the CDR3. Germline CDR1 and CDR2: LNHDA and SQIVND (reference sequence). Here the CDR3 DNA reads TGTGCCAGTAGTATAAACGGTCCGATTAGCAATCAGCCCCAGCATTTT. Translated, it gives CASSINGPISNQPQHF.

This clone was detected ten times or more. The rearrangement uses TRBV29-1 and TRBJ1-5, with TRBD1 identical over 7 bases. CDR3 size: 13 residues. Per the germline V gene, CDR1 is SQVTM and CDR2 is ANQGSEA. Losses at the gene ends were 5 bases for V and 10 bases for J; bases not matched to a gene: 11. This CDR3 is CSVSDRADGPQHF. The CDR3 nucleotides read TGCAGCGTTTCTGACAGGGCGGACGGACCCCAGCATTTT.

This clone was seen a single time. The chain joins TRBV2 to TRBJ2-3; D may be TRBD1 (6 bases). V gave up 6 bases and J gave up 2 bases, with 15 bases separating them. The CDR3 consists of 15 residues. Germline V gene lookup returns CDR1 SNHLY and CDR2 FYNNEI. CDR3 amino acids: CASSPPGAITDTQYF. The CDR3 DNA sequence: TGTGCCAGCAGCCCCCCAGGGGCAATCACAGATACGCAGTATTTT. The full variable domain, in which reference TRBV2 and TRBJ2-3 provide the parts outside the CDR3, is EPEVTQTPSHQVTQMGQEVILRCVPISNHLYFYWYRQILGQKVEFLVSFYNNEISEKSEIFDDQFSVERPDGSNFTLKIRSTKLEDSAMYFCASSPPGAITDTQYFGPGTRLTVL.

This clone was counted a single time. The chain recombines TRBV10-3 with TRBJ2-3, with TRBD2 as a possible D gene (6 bases). In germline, CDR1 is ENHRY, CDR2 SYGVKD. V was pared by 2 bases and J by 8 bases, with 14 bases between. There are 14 residues in the CDR3. The CDR3 loop is CAISEVGLEVTQYF. Here the CDR3 DNA reads TGTGCCATCAGTGAGGTGGGACTCGAAGTTACGCAGTATTTT.

The chain couples TRBV27 to TRBJ2-3; a possible D gene is TRBD2 (6 bases). Germline CDR1 is MNHEY and CDR2 is SMNVEV (reference sequence). The CDR3 contains 17 residues. V lost 6 bases, J lost 2 bases, and 21 bases lay in between. The CDR3: CASSPLPSGLNTDTQYF. The CDR3 coding sequence is TGTGCCAGCAGCCCCTTACCATCTGGACTAAACACAGATACGCAGTATTTT.

This clone is labeled medium-sized. V usage is TRBV4-1 and J usage is TRBJ1-4, with D tentatively TRBD1 (5 bases). V was shortened by 4 bases and J by 0 bases, with 12 bases between the two germline ends. The CDR3 extends over 16 amino acids. Germline CDR1 MGHRA, CDR2 YSYEKL. CDR3 coding DNA: TGCGCCAGCAGCCCGAGGAGGGGAGCAACTAATGAAAAACTGTTTTTT. This encodes CASSPRRGATNEKLFF.

This rearrangement joins TRBV6-5 to TRBJ1-1; tentative D call: TRBD1 (6 bases). The CDR3 has 14 residues. Trimming stripped 5 bases from V and 5 bases from J, with 15 bases between. Germline V gene lookup returns CDR1 MNHEY and CDR2 SVGAGI. The DNA for the CDR3 is TGTGCCAGCAGTGGGGGGGCCGGGGGTACTGAAGCTTTCTTT. Its translation is CASSGGAGGTEAFF.

This chain links TRBV2 with TRBJ2-5; the match to TRBD1 covers 7 bases. Germline-derived CDR1 and CDR2 are SNHLY and FYNNEI. The CDR3 runs to 15 residues. Trimming removed 5 bases from V and 3 bases from J; junction bases left unmatched: 9. This CDR3 is CASSSDRAWEETQYF. Written as DNA, the CDR3 is TGTGCCAGCAGTTCCGACAGGGCATGGGAAGAGACCCAGTACTTC.

The gene calls are TRBV30 and TRBJ1-2; D is perhaps TRBD1 (5 bases). V lost 4 bases and J 1 base, leaving 19 bases between the germline ends. The CDR3 is 16 amino acids. The germline CDR1 and CDR2 sequences are GTSNPN and SVGIG (reference sequence). The CDR3 coding sequence is TGTGCCTGGACTCGCGGGGGACCGTACTTTAACTATGGCTACACCTTC. Its protein product is CAWTRGGPYFNYGYTF.

This clone turned up a few times. The chain has TRBV25-1 and TRBJ2-2, with 9 nucleotides matching TRBD2. The CDR3 is made up of 16 amino acids. CDR1 and CDR2 (germline): MGHDK, SYGVNS. J was trimmed by 3 bases and V by 4 bases; bases with no gene match: 6. CDR3 in amino acids: CASSGLAATHTGELFF. CDR3 nucleotide sequence: TGTGCCAGCAGTGGACTAGCGGCTACCCACACCGGGGAGCTGTTTTTT.

The genes are TRBV4-3 and TRBJ2-7, with a tentative D call TRBD1 (6 bases). V was clipped by 0 bases and J by 2 bases, with 11 bases between them. Germline V gene data show CDR1 as LGHNA and CDR2 as YSLEER. There are 15 residues in the CDR3. The CDR3 sequence: CASSQDWQGPYEQYF. The CDR3 DNA reads TGCGCCAGCAGCCAAGATTGGCAGGGGCCCTACGAGCAGTACTTC.

The CDR3: CANPGTPNYNSPLHF. The CDR3 region has the DNA TGTGCCAACCCCGGTACCCCGAATTATAATTCACCCCTCCACTTT. The chain carries TRBV6-5 and TRBJ1-6; the D is unclear. This CDR3 region has 15 residues. V was shortened by 10 bases and J by 4 bases, with 17 bases between the two germline ends. CDR1 and CDR2 from the germline V gene are MNHEY and SVGAGI.

The rearrangement uses TRBV11-3 and TRBJ2-1, with D possibly being TRBD1 or TRBD2 (5 bases each). This CDR3 contains 14 residues. CDR1 and CDR2 (germline): SGHNT, YENEEA. The germline V and J ends were trimmed by 2 bases and 6 bases, with 11 bases remaining between them. CDR3 amino acids: CASSLRGEGNEQFF. The CDR3 DNA reads TGTGCCAGCAGCTTAAGGGGCGAGGGCAATGAGCAGTTCTTC.

The chain carries TRBV19 and TRBJ1-2; 7 positions match TRBD1. The CDR3 has 13 residues. The germline gives CDR1 LNHDA, CDR2 SQIVND (reference sequence). V trimming: 3 bases; J trimming: 7 bases; junction bases outside the gene matches: 5. The CDR3 nucleotides read TGTGCCAGTAGTATCCGGACAGGAGCTGGCTACACCTTC. Translated: CASSIRTGAGYTF.

For the CDR3, the DNA is TGTGCCAGCAGTTTAGGGGTGGGCAGGGTTGGCAATCAGCCCCAGCATTTT. Its translation is CASSLGVGRVGNQPQHF. The chain couples TRBV28 to TRBJ1-5, with D possibly being TRBD1 (5 bases). The CDR3 consists of 17 residues. Germline-derived CDR1 and CDR2 are MDHEN and SYDVKM. Trimming pared 2 bases from V and 2 bases from J, leaving 16 bases between.

This chain uses TRBV7-9 with TRBJ2-5, with 11 positions matching TRBD1. The junction had 11 bases not matched to a gene; V was cut back by 3 bases and J by 5 bases. Germline loops: CDR1 SEHNR, CDR2 FQNEAQ (reference sequence). The CDR3 has 17 residues. The CDR3 loop is CASSFDGTGGFRETQYF. The CDR3 region has the DNA TGTGCCAGCAGCTTCGATGGGACAGGGGGTTTCAGGGAGACCCAGTACTTC.

The chain is built from TRBV5-1 and TRBJ2-7; no clear D. Germline values: CDR1 SGHRS, CDR2 YFSETQ. This CDR3 has 10 residues. Trimming stripped 7 bases from V and 3 bases from J, with 5 bases between. The CDR3, as DNA: TGCGCCAGCGGGGACTACGAGCAGTACTTC. It yields the protein CASGDYEQYF. Full variable domain (outside the CDR3, taken from reference TRBV5-1 and TRBJ2-7): KAGVTQTPRYLIKTRGQQVTLSCSPISGHRSVSWYQQTPGQGLQFLFEYFSETQRNKGNFPGRFSGRQFSNSRSEMNVSTLELGDSALYLCASGDYEQYFGPGTRLTVT.